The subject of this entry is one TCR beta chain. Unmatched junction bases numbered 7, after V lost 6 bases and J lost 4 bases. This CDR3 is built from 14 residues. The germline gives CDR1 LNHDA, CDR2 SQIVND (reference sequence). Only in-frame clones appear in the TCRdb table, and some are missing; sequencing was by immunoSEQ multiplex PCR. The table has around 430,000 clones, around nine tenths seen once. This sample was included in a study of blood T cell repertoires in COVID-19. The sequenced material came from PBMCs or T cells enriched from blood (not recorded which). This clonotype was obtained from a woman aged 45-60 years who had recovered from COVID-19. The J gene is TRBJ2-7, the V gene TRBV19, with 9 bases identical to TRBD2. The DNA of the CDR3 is TGTGCCAGTAGCGCAGCGGGGGGTTCGTACGAGCAGTACTTC. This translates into CASSAAGGSYEQYF.